This T cell receptor beta chain was sequenced in a study of T cells in localized non-small cell lung cancer (dated by TCRdb to the early 2020s). Study-level background: Comparing tumors with uninvolved tumor-adjacent lungs, the study looked at the T cell repertoires of fewer than 250 patients with early-stage NSCLC. The cohort consisted of approximately 240 treatment-naive NSCLC patients whose localized lung tumors had been resected. The mean age of the NSCLC patients was just over 65 years, with 130 or so men and approximately 100 women. What the work shows at the level of the full study, not this receptor alone: Because multi-region sequencing of the tumors was not done, intratumor heterogeneity could not be ruled out. Longer overall survival was associated with higher T cell density in blood, whereas shorter survival was associated with higher clonality in adjacent lung. Because of the exploratory design, TCR variables were selected using unadjusted p-values without false-discovery rate correction. Uninvolved tumor-adjacent lung showed the highest T cell clonality, higher than tumor, which suggests more focused antigenic responses in the adjacent lung. Of the top 100 tumor clones, a median of approximately 60 were detected in paired uninvolved adjacent lung; under 30 were also among that lung's top 100.

At diagnosis, tumor, uninvolved tumor-adjacent lung and peripheral blood were collected and then preserved as a mix of FFPE and fresh-frozen material. For TCR repertoire profiling, blood samples were analyzed in the form of peripheral blood mononuclear cells. As to this clone: The specificity of this receptor is unknown. No qualities accompany the bases; no much larger clone lies one base away.

The germline V gene (reference sequence) gives CDR1 as LNHNV and CDR2 as YYDKDF. The CDR3 sequence holds 15 residues, the cysteine and phenylalanine included. The retained sequence is limited to the CDR3, 45 bases, with the frame set at the first base. V and J are trimmed by 8 bases and 5 bases, and the gene matches miss 10 bases of the junction. The immunoSEQ Assay was used to sequence TCR beta CDR3 regions from DNA. The paper's processing steps were these. T cell density was computed as TCR beta template counts normalized to usable DNA estimated by amplifying housekeeping genes. The preseqR package was used to estimate richness by extrapolating to 400,000 templates for PBMC samples and to 120,000 templates for tissue samples. Clonality was calculated as one minus Pielou's evenness. To identify tissue-enriched TCRs, differential abundance testing was run on productive amino-acid clonotypes with a minimum total count of 5 and an alpha of 0.1. The Jaccard Index and the Morisita Overlap Index were used to measure how much the repertoires overlapped between compartments. GLIPH grouped TCR beta CDR3s together with public tetramer-defined viral CDR3s, and a viral motif had to include at least three viral sequences and also show V-gene enrichment. This is the immuneACCESS table as TCRdb keeps it, with only in-frame sequences that have V and J called. A part of the clones is gone; compared with another copy, unresolved V genes explain less than half, and the rest is unexplained. Clone size and V and J calls were adopted from that table, with D and trimming inferred from the DNA. The sample data list some 34,000 clones, and about four fifths of these were observed just once. Of the sample, around 16% is held by the ten largest clones.

The chain links TRBV15 with TRBJ1-5; 9 bases in the middle match TRBD1. The clonotype originates from a male donor at least 60 years old with stage III squamous cell lung carcinoma. Sequenced material: peripheral blood, taken before any cancer treatment. The CDR3 has the sequence CATSRGQGSDQPQHF. The nucleotide sequence is given as TGTGCCACCTCACGTGGACAGGGGAGCGATCAGCCCCAGCATTTT.